This T cell receptor beta chain was obtained from a study of blood T cells in healthy people across ages. This CDR3 comprises 14 residues. Trimming took off 1 base at V and 3 bases at J, with 10 bases between the two ends. From germline, CDR1 is DFQATT and CDR2 SNEGSKA (reference sequence). A second about 7 to 12 cycle PCR used barcoded and J-beta primers. MiXCR was run by TCRdb on the 5' RACE reads, yielding one entry per CDR3 protein. The table includes fewer than 1.5 million distinct CDR3 sequences, approximately 40% detected once. In its sample, this clonotype was seen a few times. The gene calls are TRBV20-1 and TRBJ2-1; D possibly corresponds to TRBD1 (5 bases). This clonotype was sampled from a woman aged 18-30 years in good health. The sample taken for sequencing was blood. The CDR3 loop is CSARVQGNYNEQFF. In nucleotides, the CDR3 is TGCAGTGCTAGAGTCCAGGGAAACTACAATGAGCAGTTCTTC.